These 28 T cell receptor beta chains were all obtained from the same sample, sequenced in a study of human T cells and chemical hapten exposure. TCRdb reprocessed the RACE reads via MiXCR and lists one record per CDR3 protein. The sample has about 120,000 distinct CDR3 sequences; about 12% are singletons. Time point in this sample: patch test 1, 2 weeks after DPC sensitization. The sample's treatment: therapeutic diphenylcyclopropenone sensitization with weekly scalp DPC. The sample here was whole blood, taken in connection with sensitization to the hapten diphenylcyclopropenone (DPC). Every receptor here comes from a woman aged 50 to 65 with alopecia areata. Some clones in this sample may be carry-over from other donors' samples.

This clonotype was recorded many times. This chain joins TRBV3-1 and TRBJ1-5, with unresolved D. Trimming left V 1 base short and J 5 bases short, with 6 bases between. The CDR3 length is 13 residues. Germline V lookup: CDR1 LGHDT, CDR2 YNNKEL (reference sequence). The CDR3 DNA reads TGTGCCAGCAGCCAAGGGCCGGATCAGCCCCAGCATTTT. This gives the protein CASSQGPDQPQHF.

The CDR3, as DNA: TGTGCCAGCAGCTCCGGGACTAGCAGGATGGAGACCCAGTACTTC. It yields the protein CASSSGTSRMETQYF. The chain uses TRBV7-6 and TRBJ2-5, with 9 bases that match TRBD2. The CDR3 totals 15 residues. Germline trimming cut 4 bases from V and 5 bases from J; bases unmatched to any gene: 8. CDR1 is SGHVS, CDR2 FNYEAQ, per germline.

This clonotype was counted a few times. CDR3 residues: CASSSRQRETQYF. DNA of the CDR3: TGTGCCAGCAGCTCTAGACAGAGGGAGACCCAGTACTTC. J is TRBJ2-5 and V is TRBV2, with D possibly matching TRBD1 (5 bases). The CDR3 loop spans 13 amino acids. Germline CDR1 and CDR2: SNHLY and FYNNEI. V was clipped by 6 bases and J by 5 bases, with 13 bases between them.

The chain couples TRBV11-2 to TRBJ2-3; TRBD2 is a possible D gene (5 bases). Germline values: CDR1 SGHAT, CDR2 FQNNGV. This CDR3 is 16 amino acids long. V dropped 0 bases and J dropped 4 bases, with 14 bases sitting between them. The CDR3 loop reads CASSLDLLLAADTQYF. The CDR3 DNA reads TGTGCCAGCAGCTTAGATCTCCTCCTAGCCGCAGATACGCAGTATTTT.

This clonotype showed up many times. The J gene is TRBJ2-5, the V gene TRBV5-1; D gene uncertain. There are 12 residues in the CDR3. Deletions cut 6 bases from V and 0 bases from J, with 6 bases between. Germline V gives CDR1 SGHRS, CDR2 YFSETQ. CDR3 sequence: CASTVNQETQYF. For the CDR3, the DNA is TGCGCCAGCACGGTCAACCAAGAGACCCAGTACTTC.

V usage is TRBV7-6 and J usage is TRBJ2-5; TRBD1 might be the D (7 bases). CDR1 and CDR2 from the germline V gene are SGHVS and FNYEAQ. CDR3 length equals 15 residues. Deletions cut 0 bases from V and 5 bases from J, with 13 bases between. Written as DNA, the CDR3 is TGTGCCAGCAGCTTAGCTCCAGGGGGGTACGAGACCCAGTACTTC. It translates to CASSLAPGGYETQYF. Looking up the rest from reference TRBV7-6 and TRBJ2-5 gives the full variable domain: GAGVSQSPRYKVTKRGQDVALRCDPISGHVSLYWYRQALGQGPEFLTYFNYEAQQDKSGLPNDRFSAERPEGSISTLTIQRTEQRDSAMYRCASSLAPGGYETQYFGPGTRLLVL.

The table lists this clonotype with many counts. The rearrangement joins TRBV4-1 to TRBJ2-2; no clear D. Germline V gene sequence: CDR1 MGHRA, CDR2 YSYEKL. The CDR3 contains 15 residues. Deletions cut 4 bases from V and 8 bases from J, with 17 bases between. CDR3 amino acids: CASSRSTAGEGELFF. The CDR3 DNA follows: TGCGCCAGCAGCCGAAGTACGGCTGGGGAAGGGGAGCTGTTTTTT.

This clonotype has ten or more counts. The chain links TRBV12-3 or TRBV12-4 to TRBJ1-2; D not certain. The CDR3 contains 13 residues. V gave up 7 bases and J gave up 6 bases, with 15 bases separating them. CDR3 residues: CASNLPGHDGYTF. The CDR3 DNA follows: TGTGCCAGCAACCTGCCGGGCCACGATGGCTACACCTTC.

The CDR3 is CAIDTGELFF. CDR3 DNA sequence: TGTGCCATCGACACCGGGGAGCTGTTTTTT. This chain joins TRBV11-2 and TRBJ2-2; unclear D gene. This CDR3 comprises 10 residues. The germline V gene has CDR1 SGHAT and CDR2 FQNNGV. V was pared by 10 bases and J by 3 bases, with 3 bases between.

This clonotype has a handful of counts. J is TRBJ1-6 and V is TRBV6-5; possibly TRBD1 for D (6 bases). CDR3 length equals 15 residues. The germline CDR1 and CDR2 sequences are MNHEY and SVGAGI. The V gene lost 8 bases and the J gene lost 10 bases, with 21 bases spanning the gap. As DNA, the CDR3 is TGTGCCAGCTCCAACCGGGGGGCTTCGGGCTCACCCCTCCACTTT. This gives the protein CASSNRGASGSPLHF.

A few counts support this clonotype. The chain carries TRBV4-2 and TRBJ2-3; maybe TRBD2 (6 bases). The length of the CDR3 is 14 residues. The germline CDR1 and CDR2 sequences are LGHNA and YNFKEQ. Trimming stripped 5 bases from V and 0 bases from J, with 9 bases between. The CDR3 loop is CASSFRESTDTQYF. Written as DNA, the CDR3 is TGTGCCAGCAGCTTTCGGGAGAGCACAGATACGCAGTATTTT.

In its sample, this clonotype was seen a few times. J is TRBJ1-3 and V is TRBV6-6, with D unresolved. From germline, CDR1 is MNHNY and CDR2 SVGAGI (reference sequence). V lost 7 bases and J 4 bases, leaving 8 bases between the germline ends. The CDR3 spans 12 residues. CDR3 amino acids: CASTEAGNTIYF. The CDR3 DNA is TGTGCCAGCACCGAGGCCGGAAACACCATATATTTT.

This clonotype came up a few times. The V call is TRBV28, the J call TRBJ1-4, with 8 positions matching TRBD1. Unmatched junction bases numbered 4, after V lost 5 bases and J lost 8 bases. The CDR3 length is 13 residues. In germline, CDR1 is MDHEN, CDR2 SYDVKM. CDR3 sequence reads: CASSDRGGEKLFF. Written as DNA, the CDR3 is TGTGCCAGCAGTGACAGGGGTGGAGAAAAACTGTTTTTT.

The chain recombines TRBV3-1 with TRBJ2-7, with 8 bases identical to TRBD1. The V gene's germline CDR1 is LGHDT and CDR2 YNNKEL (reference sequence). J was trimmed by 2 bases and V by 5 bases; bases with no gene match: 8. This CDR3 is 15 amino acids long. CDR3 sequence reads: CASSINPGQAYEQYF. Written as DNA, the CDR3 is TGTGCCAGCAGCATCAATCCGGGACAGGCCTACGAGCAGTACTTC.

The rearrangement uses TRBV3-1 and TRBJ2-1, with D maybe TRBD2 (7 bases). The ends were cut back, 3 bases at V and 1 base at J, with 13 bases in the middle. This CDR3 comprises 16 residues. CDR1 and CDR2 (germline): LGHDT, YNNKEL (reference sequence). The CDR3 DNA reads TGTGCCAGCAGCCAGAGGAAGGGGGGGTCCTACAATGAGCAGTTCTTC. Translating it yields CASSQRKGGSYNEQFF.

This clonotype was seen a handful of times. This chain connects TRBV7-9 to TRBJ2-7; D unclear. The CDR3 contains 15 residues. The germline V gene encodes CDR1 SEHNR and CDR2 FQNEAQ (reference sequence). V shed 8 bases and J shed 2 bases, with 19 bases lying between them. CDR3: CASGPSFGRAYEQYF. The DNA of the CDR3 is TGTGCCAGCGGGCCGTCCTTTGGCAGAGCCTACGAGCAGTACTTC.

The V gene is TRBV12-3 or TRBV12-4, the J gene TRBJ2-3; D unresolved. The CDR3 runs to 11 residues. V lost 5 bases, J lost 9 bases, and 9 bases lay in between. In nucleotides, the CDR3 is TGTGCCAGCAGTCCAACATCCACGCAGTATTTT. It is translated as CASSPTSTQYF.

This clonotype was detected many times. The chain links TRBV20-1 to TRBJ2-1; weak D call: TRBD2 (6 bases). CDR3 length equals 14 residues. V gave up 0 bases and J gave up 5 bases, with 11 bases separating them. From germline, CDR1 is DFQATT and CDR2 SNEGSKA (reference sequence). The CDR3 here is CSARDGRVDNEQFF. In nucleotides, the CDR3 is TGCAGTGCTAGAGACGGGAGAGTAGACAATGAGCAGTTCTTC.

This clonotype was recorded at least ten times. CDR3 coding DNA: TGTGCCATCAGTGAGTTAGCGGGGGGCAATGAGCAGTTCTTC. Protein product: CAISELAGGNEQFF. The rearrangement joins TRBV10-3 to TRBJ2-1; TRBD2 agrees at 10 bases. CDR3 length equals 14 residues. V dropped 1 base and J dropped 6; count of bases not matched to a gene: 0. Germline lookup yields CDR1 ENHRY and CDR2 SYGVKD.

This clonotype came up many times. The J gene is TRBJ1-2, the V gene TRBV10-2, with 7 bases identical to TRBD1. Germline CDR1 is WSHSY and CDR2 is SAAADI. The CDR3 extends over 15 amino acids. V was clipped by 3 bases and J by 8 bases; unmatched bases: 12. CDR3 protein: CASSERVKGAGGYTF. CDR3 nucleotide sequence: TGCGCCAGCAGTGAAAGGGTGAAGGGGGCTGGAGGCTACACCTTC.

This sequence joins TRBV29-1 and TRBJ2-7; D may correspond to TRBD1 or TRBD2 (5 bases each). There are 17 residues in the CDR3. V gave up 7 bases and J gave up 0 bases, with 25 bases separating them. Germline V gene sequence: CDR1 SQVTM, CDR2 ANQGSEA. The CDR3 coding sequence is TGCAGCGCCCAGGGAGCTCCTGCGTCCTTCTCCTCCTACGAGCAGTACTTC. Its translation: CSAQGAPASFSSYEQYF.

This clonotype was seen ten or more times. The V gene is TRBV4-1, the J gene TRBJ2-7; 8 bases match TRBD2. CDR1 and CDR2 (germline): MGHRA, YSYEKL. The CDR3 spans 18 residues. V shed 2 bases and J 7 bases; nucleotides not matched to a gene: 19. The CDR3 nucleotides are TGCGCCAGCAGCCAATTCTTCGGAAGGCCTAGCGGGTCGGGAGAGCAGTACTTC. Translated: CASSQFFGRPSGSGEQYF.

This sequence joins TRBV10-3 and TRBJ2-3; 12 bases map to TRBD2. The germline V gene has CDR1 ENHRY and CDR2 SYGVKD. This CDR3 has 15 amino acids. Trimming removed 10 bases from V and 0 bases from J; junction bases left unmatched: 5. The CDR3 nucleotides are TGTGCCACAAGGACTAGCGGGACCAGCACAGATACGCAGTATTTT. It encodes CATRTSGTSTDTQYF.

The J gene is TRBJ2-2, the V gene TRBV4-3; perhaps TRBD1 as D (5 bases). This CDR3 comprises 15 residues. CDR1 and CDR2 from the germline V gene are LGHNA and YSLEER. The germline V and J ends were trimmed by 8 bases and 1 base, with 14 bases remaining between them. This CDR3 reads CASRHHGQNTGELFF. In nucleotides, the CDR3 is TGCGCCAGCCGTCACCATGGACAGAACACCGGGGAGCTGTTTTTT.

This clonotype occurred a few times. The rearrangement joins TRBV7-8 to TRBJ2-7; 7 positions agree with TRBD1. Looked up from germline, CDR1 is SGHVS and CDR2 is FQNEAQ. The CDR3 totals 15 residues. Losses at the gene ends were 1 base for V and 0 bases for J; bases not matched to a gene: 3. The CDR3 loop reads CASSLETGASYEQYF. CDR3 DNA: TGTGCCAGCAGCTTAGAAACAGGGGCCTCCTACGAGCAGTACTTC.

The chain uses TRBV29-1 and TRBJ2-4, with D possibly matching TRBD2 (6 bases). CDR1 and CDR2 (germline): SQVTM, ANQGSEA. With 8 bases removed from V and 6 bases from J, the gap between germline ends came to 17 bases. The CDR3 loop spans 13 amino acids. The CDR3 region is CSHRSGPRNIQYF. In DNA form, the CDR3 reads TGCAGCCATAGGAGCGGGCCGAGAAACATTCAGTACTTC.

There are a few counts of this clonotype. The V gene is TRBV7-2, the J gene TRBJ2-6; 8 bases map to TRBD1. Trimming took 4 bases from V and 0 from J; bases not matched to a gene: 5. The CDR3 extends over 17 amino acids. Germline values: CDR1 SGHTA, CDR2 FQGNSA. The CDR3 nucleotides are TGTGCCAGCAGCTCGACAGGGGACACCTCTGGGGCCAACGTCCTGACTTTC. Amino acids: CASSSTGDTSGANVLTF.

This clonotype was observed many times. The rearrangement uses TRBV12-3 or TRBV12-4 and TRBJ1-1; 7 bases match TRBD1. There are 16 residues in the CDR3. V trimming: 6 bases; J trimming: 0 bases; junction bases outside the gene matches: 10. The CDR3 DNA reads TGTGCCAGCAGGCGACAGGGAACGGGTTTGAACACTGAAGCTTTCTTT. Translation gives CASRRQGTGLNTEAFF.